These 26 T cell receptor beta chains were sequenced from one sample in a study of T cells after yellow fever vaccination. TCRdb redid the calling of the 5' RACE reads with MiXCR, one entry per CDR3 protein. Of under 150,000 distinct CDR3 sequences in the sample, around 15% are singletons; the top ten hold about 40%. The specimen was CD8+ T cells sorted from PBMCs, collected 5 days after the yellow fever booster vaccination. These receptors originate from a man between 18 and 29 years old who received the YFV17D yellow fever vaccine.

This clonotype was observed many times. This chain joins TRBV24-1 and TRBJ2-3; weak D call: TRBD2 (6 bases). CDR1 is KGHDR and CDR2 is SFDVKD in the germline V gene. CDR3 size: 15 residues. Deletions cut 9 bases from V and 0 bases from J, with 15 bases between. CDR3 region: CATPGTEDSTDTQYF. The CDR3 nucleotides read TGTGCCACCCCCGGGACTGAAGATAGCACAGATACGCAGTATTTT.

The rearrangement links TRBV20-1 to TRBJ2-7; D remains ambiguous. CDR1 and CDR2 from the germline V gene are DFQATT and SNEGSKA (reference sequence). The V end lost 0 bases, the J end lost 5 bases, and 14 bases lay between the germline ends. This CDR3 spans 14 amino acids. As DNA, the CDR3 is TGCAGTGCTAGAGATCCGGCAGAGTTCGACGAGCAGTACTTC. Protein: CSARDPAEFDEQYF.

This clonotype was seen only a few times. V is TRBV4-1 and J is TRBJ1-1; the D is unclear. Germline V lookup: CDR1 MGHRA, CDR2 YSYEKL. The V and J ends lost 1 base and 0 bases respectively, with 9 bases between them. The CDR3 consists of 15 residues. CDR3 DNA sequence: TGCGCCAGCAGCCAAGTGATCAGCATGAACACTGAAGCTTTCTTT. It encodes CASSQVISMNTEAFF.

The gene calls are TRBV4-1 and TRBJ1-5; D is perhaps TRBD1 (5 bases). Germline lookup yields CDR1 MGHRA and CDR2 YSYEKL. The CDR3 contains 15 residues. V gave up 6 bases and J gave up 6 bases, with 18 bases separating them. The CDR3 region has the DNA TGCGCCAGCAGTAGGGCAGGGAGAGAAAGTCAGCCCCAGCATTTT. This sequence encodes CASSRAGRESQPQHF.

Ten or more counts support this clonotype. The chain combines TRBV5-5 with TRBJ1-3; D is ambiguous. The CDR3 loop spans 14 amino acids. CDR1 SGHKS and CDR2 YYEKEE come from the germline V gene (reference sequence). Trimming took 0 bases from V and 5 from J, leaving 9 bases between them. CDR3: CASSLGTNRNTIYF. As DNA, the CDR3 is TGTGCCAGCAGCTTGGGAACAAATAGAAACACCATATATTTT.

The gene calls are TRBV7-6 and TRBJ2-2; D perhaps matches TRBD1 (6 bases). The germline V gene has CDR1 SGHVS and CDR2 FNYEAQ. V lost 0 bases, J lost 8 bases, and 7 bases lay in between. The CDR3 contains 13 residues. DNA of the CDR3: TGTGCCAGCAGCTTAGCGGGACAAGGGGAGCTGTTTTTT. Residues: CASSLAGQGELFF.

The chain combines TRBV10-1 with TRBJ2-7; 7 bases fit TRBD1. CDR1 and CDR2 (germline): WNHNN, SYGVQD (reference sequence). The CDR3 is 15 amino acids. Trimming cost V 2 bases and J 5 bases; bases outside gene matches: 9. The CDR3 coding sequence is TGCGCCAGCAGTGAGGCAGGACAGGTTCTTCACGAGCAGTACGTC. Translation gives CASSEAGQVLHEQYV.

This clonotype was counted only a few times. The chain uses TRBV12-3 or TRBV12-4 and TRBJ2-3, with 10 bases fitting TRBD2. CDR3 size: 14 residues. The J segment lost 1 base and the V segment lost 6 bases, leaving 1 base of the junction unmatched. The CDR3 sequence is CASRLAGGTDTQYF. In DNA form, the CDR3 reads TGTGCCAGCAGGCTAGCGGGGGGCACAGATACGCAGTATTTT.

The chain employs TRBV6-5 and TRBJ2-1; 8 nucleotides line up with TRBD2. CDR1 and CDR2 from the germline V gene are MNHEY and SVGAGI. The CDR3 spans 15 residues. Losses at the gene ends were 6 bases for V and 3 bases for J; bases not matched to a gene: 7. The DNA of the CDR3 is TGTGCCAGCAGCCGTAGCGGGGCCAACTACAATGAGCAGTTCTTC. Amino acids: CASSRSGANYNEQFF.

This clonotype has just a few counts. Since the CDR3 does not end with the conserved phenylalanine or tryptophan, this likely comes from a read error. No DNA is shown, since the ends of the CDR3 on it are uncertain; the CDR3 is the one TCRdb lists. V usage is TRBV7-4 and J usage is TRBJ2-7; the tabulated D call, TRBD1, remains unverified against the DNA. The germline V gene encodes CDR1 SGHVT and CDR2 SQSDAQ. The CDR3 comprises 10 residues, both ends counted. The CDR3 sequence is CASSLLPRWI.

There are a few counts of this clonotype. The rearrangement uses TRBV6-5 and TRBJ2-5; 9 bases map to TRBD1. V dropped 4 bases and J dropped 2; count of bases not matched to a gene: 2. Germline values: CDR1 MNHEY, CDR2 SVGAGI. The CDR3 is made up of 14 amino acids. The CDR3 region is CASSLQGAQETQYF. The CDR3 DNA reads as TGTGCCAGCAGTTTACAGGGGGCTCAAGAGACCCAGTACTTC.

This clonotype was observed at least ten times. This chain uses TRBV2 with TRBJ2-7; the match to TRBD1 covers 7 bases. Germline V lookup: CDR1 SNHLY, CDR2 FYNNEI. V gave up 10 bases and J gave up 0 bases; unmatched junction bases: 6. The CDR3 is 13 amino acids. The CDR3 region has the DNA TGTGCCATCACCGGGACAGACTCCTACGAGCAGTACTTC. Protein product: CAITGTDSYEQYF.

The rearrangement links TRBV11-2 to TRBJ2-2, with TRBD2 identical over 13 bases. Germline CDR1 is SGHAT and CDR2 is FQNNGV. The CDR3 spans 17 residues. V lost 4 bases to trimming and J lost 7 bases; unmatched junction nucleotides: 9. The CDR3 coding sequence is TGTGCCAGCAGCTACCTGGGACTAGCGGGGATGGGCGGGGAGCTGTTTTTT. This gives the protein CASSYLGLAGMGGELFF.

A remark on this clonotype: One junction end does not reproduce the germline sequence, and a read error may be involved. The chain joins TRBV7-7 to TRBJ2-5; D remains ambiguous. This CDR3 is 15 amino acids long. Germline CDR1 reads SSHAT; CDR2 reads FNYEAQ (reference sequence). This CDR3 reads CASSLGDDGQETQYF. The CDR3 bases are TGTGCTAGCAGCTTAGGCGACGACGGCCAAGAGACCCAGTACTTC.

This clonotype appeared a few times. The junction does not match germline at one end; this may be a read error. V usage is TRBV7-3 and J usage is TRBJ2-3; 9 positions match TRBD1. The CDR3 is 15 residues long. CDR1 and CDR2 (germline): SGHTA, FQGTGA. The CDR3 nucleotides read TGTGCCAGCAGCCGAGACAGGGGGTCCACACATACGCAGTATTTT. Translated: CASSRDRGSTHTQYF.

This clonotype was counted a few times. V and J are TRBV10-1 and TRBJ2-7; unclear D gene. This CDR3 spans 10 amino acids. Looked up from germline, CDR1 is WNHNN and CDR2 is SYGVQD (reference sequence). Trimming took off 7 bases at V and 1 base at J, with 2 bases between the two ends. The CDR3 reads CASTSYEQYF. The CDR3 coding sequence is TGCGCCAGCACTTCCTACGAGCAGTACTTC.

The gene calls are TRBV9 and TRBJ2-2; D not certain. This CDR3 comprises 12 residues. V was pared by 3 bases and J by 7 bases, with 7 bases between. Germline CDR1 is SGDLS and CDR2 is YYNGEE. The CDR3 DNA sequence: TGTGCCAGCAGCGGACTGGGCGGGGAGCTGTTTTTT. It codes for CASSGLGGELFF.

This chain joins TRBV6-6 and TRBJ2-3; 9 nucleotides align to TRBD1. The CDR3 has 14 residues. J lost 5 bases, V lost 9 bases, and 9 bases had no gene match. Per germline, CDR1 MNHNY and CDR2 SVGAGI (reference sequence). Here the CDR3 reads CASCLGQGLDTQYF. The DNA of the CDR3 is TGTGCCAGTTGCTTGGGACAGGGATTAGATACGCAGTATTTT.

This clonotype was detected ten times or more. The V gene is TRBV6-2 or TRBV6-3, the J gene TRBJ2-7; either TRBD1 or TRBD2 may fit D (5 bases each). This CDR3 region has 14 residues. Trimming cost V 7 bases and J 2 bases, with 15 bases left between them. Germline V lookup: CDR1 MNHEY, CDR2 SVGEGT. The CDR3 loop is CASKKPGPTYEQYF. The CDR3 DNA reads as TGTGCCAGCAAGAAGCCGGGACCAACCTACGAGCAGTACTTC.

This clonotype was observed a single time. The chain carries TRBV28 and TRBJ1-1; 7 positions agree with TRBD1. This CDR3 comprises 13 residues. The junction had 2 bases not matched to a gene; V was cut back by 3 bases and J by 4 bases. Per germline, CDR1 MDHEN and CDR2 SYDVKM. As DNA, the CDR3 is TGTGCCAGCAGTTTCTCAGGGGGCACTGAAGCTTTCTTT. Encoded protein: CASSFSGGTEAFF.

This clonotype was found a few times. For the CDR3, the DNA is TGTGCCAGCAGCCCGAGGGGCAGCCCCGGCGGCTACACCTTC. It encodes CASSPRGSPGGYTF. This chain connects TRBV12-3 or TRBV12-4 to TRBJ1-2, with TRBD1 as a possible D gene (5 bases). This CDR3 is 14 amino acids long. Trimming pared 6 bases from V and 8 bases from J, leaving 19 bases between.

This clonotype has only a few counts. The chain joins TRBV7-6 to TRBJ2-3; 7 bases are a match to TRBD1. The germline CDR1 and CDR2 sequences are SGHVS and FNYEAQ. This CDR3 contains 13 residues. Trimming at V came to 3 bases and at J to 3 bases, leaving 0 bases not matched to a gene. The CDR3 sequence is CASSLGQTDTQYF. In nucleotides, the CDR3 is TGTGCCAGCAGCTTGGGACAGACAGATACGCAGTATTTT.

This clonotype was detected ten times or more. V and J are TRBV7-9 and TRBJ2-5; no clear D gene. V was trimmed by 5 bases and J by 5 bases, leaving 15 bases between them. CDR1 and CDR2 (germline): SEHNR, FQNEAQ (reference sequence). This CDR3 comprises 14 residues. Here the CDR3 DNA reads TGTGCCAGCAGCCCAGTGGCCGCCGAGGAGACCCAGTACTTC. Protein: CASSPVAAEETQYF.

The chain links TRBV12-3 or TRBV12-4 to TRBJ1-1; D possibly corresponds to TRBD1 (5 bases). Trimming took off 7 bases at V and 5 bases at J, with 17 bases between the two ends. The CDR3 is made up of 14 amino acids. CDR3 amino acids: CASNLKGRGTEAFF. CDR3 in DNA: TGTGCCAGCAACCTTAAGGGGCGGGGTACTGAAGCTTTCTTT.

This clonotype has a handful of counts. The chain has TRBV6-6 and TRBJ1-6, with D unresolved. The germline gives CDR1 MNHNY, CDR2 SVGAGI (reference sequence). The CDR3 contains 15 residues. V was pared by 0 bases and J by 7 bases, with 10 bases between. CDR3 region: CASSYSSGFNSPLHF. In nucleotides, the CDR3 is TGTGCCAGCAGTTACTCGTCAGGTTTCAATTCACCCCTCCACTTT.

The J gene is TRBJ2-5, the V gene TRBV4-3, with D perhaps matching TRBD2 (7 bases). Trimming removed 0 bases at V and 5 bases at J, with 13 bases between. The CDR3 is 15 residues long. The germline V gene encodes CDR1 LGHNA and CDR2 YSLEER. This CDR3 is CASSQDLGGGETQYF. The CDR3 DNA is TGCGCCAGCAGCCAAGATCTGGGGGGGGGCGAGACCCAGTACTTC.